This entry concerns a single TCR beta chain. The data stem from a study of control samples from healthy donors and cancer patients. The CDR3 runs 16 residues. V was cut by 4 bases and J by 0 bases, with 14 bases left in between. Germline CDR1 SGDLS, CDR2 YYNGEE. Sequenced by immunoSEQ multiplex PCR; TCRdb stores in-frame clones only, minus some. Counted here are roughly 170,000 clones, around 92% occurring once; the ten biggest clones make up just over 2%. Sequenced material: blood. The J gene is TRBJ2-1, the V gene TRBV9, with TRBD1 as a possible D gene (6 bases). This TCR was recovered from a woman between 40 and 50 years old in good health. CDR3 protein: CASSSRQEPSYNEQFF. The CDR3, as DNA: TGTGCCAGCAGCTCCAGACAGGAACCCTCCTACAATGAGCAGTTCTTC.